These T cell receptor beta chains were read from a single sample in a study of beta chain features in type 1 diabetes. Sequencing was performed with immunoSEQ multiplex PCR; in TCRdb, only in-frame clones are kept and a portion is missing. The table records approximately 250,000 clones, roughly 11% of them present only once. The specimen sequenced was naive CD4+ T cells from blood. These receptor sequences come from a man under 40 with type 1 diabetes. CDR3s include the opening cysteine and the closing phenylalanine or tryptophan. A D gene is named only where the DNA matches it firmly. The size field is filled for only some rows; it gives once, few, many or a size class.

d_gene,len,j_gene,abundance,v_gene,CDR3nt,CDR3aa
TRBD1,14,TRBJ1-1,-,TRBV7-9,TGTGCCAGCAGCTTGACAGGGGGCTACACTGAAGCTTTCTTT,CASSLTGGYTEAFF
-,14,TRBJ2-3,-,TRBV5-1,TGCGCCAGCAGCTTAAGACAGGAGACAGATACGCAGTATTTT,CASSLRQETDTQYF
-,16,TRBJ1-6,-,TRBV2,TGTGCCAGCAGTGAAGCGCGGCCCGGCGTGGGTTCACCCCTCCACTTT,CASSEARPGVGSPLHF
TRBD1,14,TRBJ1-2,-,TRBV6-5,TGTGCCAGCAGGAGGACAGGGTTGATGTATGGCTACACCTTC,CASRRTGLMYGYTF
TRBD2,17,TRBJ2-1,-,TRBV2,TGTGCCAGCAGTGGGCCCCAGACTAGCGGGGGGGCCGATGAGCAGTTCTTC,CASSGPQTSGGADEQFF
TRBD2,16,TRBJ2-3,-,TRBV18,TGTGCCAGCTCACCAAGACTAGCGGGGGGAACAGATACGCAGTATTTT,CASSPRLAGGTDTQYF
-,13,TRBJ2-1,-,TRBV28,TGTGCCAGCAGTTTGAGTGATTACAATGAGCAGTTCTTC,CASSLSDYNEQFF
TRBD1,15,TRBJ1-5,-,TRBV19,TGTGCCAGTAGTATGGAGGGGGCAGACAATCAGCCCCAGCATTTT,CASSMEGADNQPQHF
-,17,TRBJ2-2,-,TRBV7-9,TGTGCCAGCAGCTTAATCTCCGGGTCTCGAAACACCGGGGAGCTGTTTTTT,CASSLISGSRNTGELFF
-,15,TRBJ2-7,-,TRBV5-1,TGCGCCAGCAGCTTGGGACAGTCTGTCGCCTACGAGCAGTACTTC,CASSLGQSVAYEQYF
TRBD1,12,TRBJ2-5,many,TRBV29-1,TGCAGCGTTCGGACAGGCGGGGAGACCCAGTACTTC,CSVRTGGETQYF
TRBD2,16,TRBJ2-3,-,TRBV5-1,TGCGCCAGCAGCTTTGGGACTAGCGGAAACACAGATACGCAGTATTTT,CASSFGTSGNTDTQYF
-,13,TRBJ2-7,few,TRBV6-6,TGTGCCAGCAGCCGCCCCAGGGGCCACGAGCAGTACTTC,CASSRPRGHEQYF
-,13,TRBJ2-7,-,TRBV7-9,TGTGCCAGCAGCCTCGCCGGACTCACCGAGCAGTACTTC,CASSLAGLTEQYF
TRBD1,16,TRBJ1-2,few,TRBV7-9,TGTGCCAGCAGCACATTCCGGGACAGGACGAACTATGGCTACACCTTC,CASSTFRDRTNYGYTF
TRBD1,15,TRBJ2-7,few,TRBV5-1,TGCGCCAGCGGACCACAGGGGCCTCTTAACTACGAGCAGTACTTC,CASGPQGPLNYEQYF
TRBD2,12,TRBJ2-7,few,TRBV11-2,TGTGCCAGCTCGGGAGGGGGGTACGAGCAGTACTTC,CASSGGGYEQYF
-,16,TRBJ2-2,-,TRBV7-8,TGTGCCAGCAGCTTGAGGTCCCCTCGGAACACCGGGGAGCTGTTTTTT,CASSLRSPRNTGELFF
TRBD1,14,TRBJ2-7,few,TRBV10-3,TGTGCCATCAGTGAGCCCGGGACAGGGTACGAGCAGTACTTC,CAISEPGTGYEQYF
-,13,TRBJ2-7,-,TRBV6-1,TGTGCCAGCAGTGAAGGTACAGTTGTTGAGCAGTACTTC,CASSEGTVVEQYF